This passage covers 27 T cell receptor beta chains from one sample sequenced in a study of cytomegalovirus exposure and HLA in healthy donors. This PCR relied on a set of 60 Vbeta primers and 13 Jbeta primers. Measured with immunoSEQ multiplex PCR; TCRdb has only the in-frame clones, and not every one. The sample's table shows fewer than 100,000 clones. Source material: PBMCs. The source is an older woman in good health and CMV-seronegative.

The chain recombines TRBV7-3 with TRBJ2-1; 8 nucleotides agree with TRBD1. V dropped 6 bases and J dropped 2; count of bases not matched to a gene: 6. The CDR3 runs 15 residues. Germline V gene data show CDR1 as SGHTA and CDR2 as FQGTGA. This CDR3 is CASSSDRGAYNEQFF. The CDR3 DNA is TGTGCCAGCAGTAGCGACAGGGGCGCCTACAATGAGCAGTTCTTC.

The rearrangement uses TRBV27 and TRBJ1-1; maybe TRBD1 (6 bases). The CDR3 consists of 15 residues. Trimming shortened V by 7 bases and J by 6 bases, and 21 bases separated the two germline ends. The germline CDR1 and CDR2 sequences are MNHEY and SMNVEV (reference sequence). CDR3 sequence: CASNLGGALGSEAFF. The CDR3 DNA sequence: TGTGCCAGCAACCTGGGGGGGGCTCTGGGCTCTGAAGCTTTCTTT.

This chain links TRBV5-1 with TRBJ2-7; 7 positions agree with TRBD2. V gave up 5 bases and J gave up 3 bases; unmatched junction bases: 17. CDR1 and CDR2 from the germline V gene are SGHRS and YFSETQ. The CDR3 totals 17 residues. DNA of the CDR3: TGCGCCAGCAGTGCCCTTACTAGCGCGACAATAGTCTACGAGCAGTACTTC. Its protein product is CASSALTSATIVYEQYF.

V is TRBV5-1 and J is TRBJ1-1, with a weak D call TRBD1 (5 bases). Trimming took off 4 bases at V and 4 bases at J, with 20 bases between the two ends. The germline V gene has CDR1 SGHRS and CDR2 YFSETQ. This CDR3 has 16 residues. CDR3 loop: CASSQLVNSGGTEAFF. DNA of the CDR3: TGCGCCAGCAGCCAACTTGTCAACTCCGGGGGCACTGAAGCTTTCTTT.

The V gene is TRBV5-1, the J gene TRBJ2-5, with 13 bases aligning to TRBD2. This CDR3 has 14 residues. Looked up from germline, CDR1 is SGHRS and CDR2 is YFSETQ. The V and J ends lost 0 bases and 12 bases, in that order; junction bases with no gene match: 5. CDR3 region: CASSLEGLAGMEYF. DNA of the CDR3: TGCGCCAGCAGCTTGGAGGGACTAGCGGGAATGGAGTACTTC. Combining the CDR3 with reference TRBV5-1 and TRBJ2-5 gives the whole variable domain KAGVTQTPRYLIKTRGQQVTLSCSPISGHRSVSWYQQTPGQGLQFLFEYFSETQRNKGNFPGRFSGRQFSNSRSEMNVSTLELGDSALYLCASSLEGLAGMEYFGPGTRLLVL.

Written as DNA, the CDR3 is TGCGCCAGCAGCCAAGAGACTATAGGATACGAGCAGTACTTC. Translated: CASSQETIGYEQYF. This sequence joins TRBV4-1 and TRBJ2-5; the D gene is possibly TRBD2 (5 bases). The better agreement between TRBJ2-7 and the DNA end casts doubt on the J call. The CDR3 runs 14 residues. Germline lookup yields CDR1 MGHRA and CDR2 YSYEKL.

The chain joins TRBV4-2 to TRBJ2-2; no definite D call. This CDR3 comprises 14 residues. Deletions cut 0 bases from V and 5 bases from J, with 7 bases between. In germline, CDR1 is LGHNA, CDR2 YNFKEQ. The CDR3 coding sequence is TGTGCCAGCAGCCAAGATACCGGGACCGGGGAGCTGTTTTTT. Translation gives CASSQDTGTGELFF.

The chain has TRBV4-2 and TRBJ2-7; D possibly corresponds to TRBD2 (6 bases). Trimming took off 1 base at V and 0 bases at J, with 7 bases between the two ends. From germline, CDR1 is LGHNA and CDR2 YNFKEQ. This CDR3 has 14 residues. CDR3 sequence: CASSQALASYEQYF. DNA of the CDR3: TGTGCCAGCAGCCAAGCACTAGCCTCCTACGAGCAGTACTTC.

V gene TRBV2 combines with J gene TRBJ2-7; no clear D gene. The CDR3 has 12 amino acids. Germline V gene data show CDR1 as SNHLY and CDR2 as FYNNEI. V lost 9 bases, J lost 3 bases, and 12 bases lay in between. The CDR3, as DNA: TGTGCCAGTGCCATTACTAACTACGAGCAGTACTTC. Its protein is CASAITNYEQYF.

A note on this clone: The identical CDR3 is also encoded by other nucleotide sequences in the sample. The V call is TRBV7-9, the J call TRBJ2-7; D may be TRBD1 (5 bases). V was cut by 3 bases and J by 2 bases, with 20 bases left in between. Germline assignment: CDR1 SEHNR and CDR2 FQNEAQ (reference sequence). CDR3 size: 17 residues. The CDR3 loop is CASSLSTIQGSPYEQYF. For the CDR3, the DNA is TGTGCCAGCAGCTTGTCGACCATCCAGGGTTCCCCCTACGAGCAGTACTTC.

The chain recombines TRBV28 with TRBJ1-5, with 8 bases lining up with TRBD1. The CDR3 sequence is 16 residues long. The junction had 7 bases not matched to a gene; V was cut back by 4 bases and J by 2 bases. Germline assignment: CDR1 MDHEN and CDR2 SYDVKM. CDR3 loop: CASSSMGQAGNQPQHF. The CDR3 nucleotides are TGTGCCAGCAGTTCAATGGGACAGGCAGGCAATCAGCCCCAGCATTTT. The full variable domain, with the rest looked up from reference TRBV28 and TRBJ1-5, is DVKVTQSSRYLVKRTGEKVFLECVQDMDHENMFWYRQDPGLGLRLIYFSYDVKMKEKGDIPEGYSVSREKKERFSLILESASTNQTSMYLCASSSMGQAGNQPQHFGDGTRLSIL.

The chain employs TRBV11-2 and TRBJ2-1; maybe TRBD2 (6 bases). V was clipped by 6 bases and J by 7 bases, with 13 bases between them. This CDR3 comprises 13 residues. Germline V gene sequence: CDR1 SGHAT, CDR2 FQNNGV. The CDR3 here is CASREGLTNEQFF. The CDR3, as DNA: TGTGCCAGCAGAGAGGGACTCACAAATGAGCAGTTCTTC.

V gene TRBV2 combines with J gene TRBJ1-5, with D perhaps TRBD1 (6 bases). V shed 11 bases and J shed 1 base, with 12 bases lying between them. Germline values: CDR1 SNHLY, CDR2 FYNNEI. The CDR3 covers 13 residues. The CDR3 bases are TGTGCCGGCGGACAGTTAAGCAATCAGCCCCAGCATTTT. Translated: CAGGQLSNQPQHF.

This sequence joins TRBV5-4 and TRBJ1-4, with D unclear. Trimming pared 4 bases from V and 0 bases from J, leaving 13 bases between. The CDR3 runs 16 residues. Per the germline V gene, CDR1 is SGHNT and CDR2 is YYREEE (reference sequence). The CDR3 is CASSHATTATNEKLFF. CDR3 in DNA: TGTGCCAGCAGCCACGCGACAACTGCAACTAATGAAAAACTGTTTTTT.

The chain is built from TRBV29-1 and TRBJ2-1, with D possibly being TRBD2 (6 bases). CDR3 size: 14 residues. CDR1 SQVTM and CDR2 ANQGSEA come from the germline V gene. The V and J ends lost 3 bases and 2 bases respectively, with 11 bases between them. In nucleotides, the CDR3 is TGCAGCGTTGATTTTAGCGGAGCCTACAATGAGCAGTTCTTC. Its protein is CSVDFSGAYNEQFF.

This chain joins TRBV7-8 and TRBJ2-2; 7 bases are a match to TRBD1. This CDR3 spans 16 amino acids. Germline assignment: CDR1 SGHVS and CDR2 FQNEAQ. J gave up 4 bases and V 6 bases, and 11 bases lay outside the gene matches. CDR3 DNA: TGTGCCAGCAGGTGGACAGGATGGGGGTCCACCGGGGAGCTGTTTTTT. This encodes CASRWTGWGSTGELFF.

The chain joins TRBV7-9 to TRBJ2-5; 7 bases fit TRBD2. Germline lookup yields CDR1 SEHNR and CDR2 FQNEAQ (reference sequence). V lost 3 bases and J lost 3; bases outside the gene matches: 7. This CDR3 region has 15 residues. The chain's CDR3 is CASSLANLAEETQYF. CDR3 nucleotide sequence: TGTGCCAGCAGCTTGGCTAACCTAGCGGAAGAGACCCAGTACTTC.

The chain has TRBV27 and TRBJ1-2, with D tentatively TRBD1 (6 bases). Looked up from germline, CDR1 is MNHEY and CDR2 is SMNVEV (reference sequence). This CDR3 has 14 residues. Between the trimmed V and J ends, which lost 0 bases and 8 bases, there was a span of 13 bases. The CDR3 DNA sequence: TGTGCCAGCAGTTTATCGTGGGGGCGCGTGGGCTACACCTTC. The encoded protein is CASSLSWGRVGYTF.

The rearrangement links TRBV19 to TRBJ2-6; 12 positions agree with TRBD1. Germline V gene lookup returns CDR1 LNHDA and CDR2 SQIVND (reference sequence). The ends lost 10 bases at V and 4 bases at J; junction bases unmatched: 5. The CDR3 extends over 15 amino acids. CDR3 residues: CATGTGGRGANVLTF. The CDR3 nucleotides read TGTGCCACTGGGACAGGGGGCAGAGGGGCCAACGTCCTGACTTTC.

The chain is built from TRBV28 and TRBJ1-1; the D gene is possibly TRBD1 (5 bases). The CDR3 is 14 residues long. Germline lookup yields CDR1 MDHEN and CDR2 SYDVKM. The V gene lost 7 bases and the J gene lost 1 base, with 13 bases spanning the gap. CDR3 DNA: TGTGCCAGCATCGTGGGGGGATCGAACACTGAAGCTTTCTTT. This codes for CASIVGGSNTEAFF.

This chain connects TRBV7-2 to TRBJ2-2; maybe TRBD2 (6 bases). Between the trimmed V and J ends, which lost 4 bases and 4 bases, there was a span of 13 bases. The CDR3 extends over 15 amino acids. Germline loops: CDR1 SGHTA, CDR2 FQGNSA. The CDR3 loop is CASSSMVGGTGELFF. The DNA of the CDR3 is TGTGCCAGCAGCTCGATGGTGGGAGGCACCGGGGAGCTGTTTTTT.

This rearrangement joins TRBV5-1 to TRBJ2-1, with 14 bases matching TRBD2. This CDR3 is 14 amino acids long. Germline V gives CDR1 SGHRS, CDR2 YFSETQ. The junction had 2 bases not matched to a gene; V was cut back by 3 bases and J by 9 bases. Written as DNA, the CDR3 is TGCGCCAGCAGCTCGGGACTAGCGGGAGCTGAGCAGTTCTTC. This translates into CASSSGLAGAEQFF.

The V and J genes are TRBV18 and TRBJ1-3; D perhaps matches TRBD1 (6 bases). Per the germline V gene, CDR1 is KGHSH and CDR2 is LQKENI. Trimming stripped 1 base from V and 8 bases from J, with 15 bases between. The CDR3 runs to 15 residues. CDR3 in amino acids: CASSPLQGGTDTIYF. For the CDR3, the DNA is TGTGCCAGCTCACCACTACAGGGCGGTACAGACACCATATATTTT. Based on the CDR3 plus reference TRBV18 and TRBJ1-3, the full variable domain is NAGVMQNPRHLVRRRGQEARLRCSPMKGHSHVYWYRQLPEEGLKFMVYLQKENIIDESGMPKERFSAEFPKEGPSILRIQQVVRGDSAAYFCASSPLQGGTDTIYFGEGSWLTVV.

The V and J genes are TRBV27 and TRBJ2-3; 10 bases line up with TRBD2. From germline, CDR1 is MNHEY and CDR2 SMNVEV (reference sequence). J was trimmed by 7 bases and V by 1 base; bases with no gene match: 8. The CDR3 loop spans 16 amino acids. In DNA, the CDR3 is TGTGCCAGCAGTTTATGGAGTACTAGCGGGGCCCATACGCAGTATTTT. This codes for CASSLWSTSGAHTQYF.

A word on this clone: At one end, the junction sequence differs from germline, possibly due to a read error. This chain connects TRBV7-7 to TRBJ2-3; tentative D call: TRBD2 (5 bases). The CDR3 sequence is 15 residues long. From germline, CDR1 is SSHAT and CDR2 FNYEAQ (reference sequence). Here the CDR3 DNA reads TGTGCTAGCAGCTCCACAGCGGCTAGCACAGATACGCAGTATTTT. Its protein product is CASSSTAASTDTQYF.

The gene calls are TRBV27 and TRBJ1-5, with 7 bases fitting TRBD1. J was trimmed by 6 bases and V by 6 bases; bases with no gene match: 8. Germline-derived CDR1 and CDR2 are MNHEY and SMNVEV (reference sequence). The CDR3 loop spans 14 amino acids. CDR3 DNA: TGTGCCAGCAGCCCGACAGGGAGTATTCAGCCCCAGCATTTT. Protein product: CASSPTGSIQPQHF.

The chain has TRBV19 and TRBJ1-1; 11 nucleotides agree with TRBD1. The CDR3 extends over 16 amino acids. After removal of 5 bases from V and 8 bases from J, the junction contained 13 bases not matched to a gene. The germline gives CDR1 LNHDA, CDR2 SQIVND (reference sequence). The CDR3 spells CASSVRDRGGPGEAFF. CDR3 nucleotide sequence: TGTGCCAGTAGTGTCCGGGACAGGGGGGGTCCTGGAGAAGCTTTCTTT.